This T cell receptor beta chain stems from a study of monozygotic twins with inflammatory bowel disease. The CDR3 has 15 residues. Germline loops: CDR1 SGHTA, CDR2 FQGNSA. UMIs that had a 6-nucleotide sample barcode were put in using template switching. Two nested PCRs, run for around 15 and 10 cycles, were applied to TCRalpha and TCRbeta cDNA. TCRdb re-called the 5' RACE reads and catalogs CDR3 proteins one per entry, DNA excluded. The sample yields about 330,000 distinct CDR3 sequences, of which the top ten take up around 2%. The receptor's source is a human donor with ulcerative colitis or Crohn's disease, or a healthy co-twin of an affected twin (not recorded which). The chain employs TRBV7-2 and TRBJ2-1; the TRBD2 assignment by TCRdb is unverifiable without DNA. Material for sequencing was blood. CDR3 residues: CASSWVSGRADEQFF. Combining the CDR3 with reference TRBV7-2 and TRBJ2-1 gives the whole variable domain GAGVSQSPSNKVTEKGKDVELRCDPISGHTALYWYRQSLGQGLEFLIYFQGNSAPDKSGLPSDRFSAERTGGSVSTLTIQRTQQEDSAVYLCASSWVSGRADEQFFGPGTRLTVL.